Shown below are 15 T cell receptor beta chains from a single sample sequenced in a study of cytomegalovirus exposure and HLA in healthy donors. The PCR used 60 Vbeta and 13 Jbeta primers. Libraries were prepared by immunoSEQ multiplex PCR; TCRdb keeps only in-frame clonotypes and omits some of them. This table has 130,000 to 150,000 clones, around 78% appearing once. Source material: PBMCs. Every receptor here comes from a man in his forties in good health and CMV-seropositive.

The CDR3 nucleotides are TGTGCCACTACCCCGGGGGAGAATTATGGCTACACCTTC. The encoded protein is CATTPGENYGYTF. The V call is TRBV18, the J call TRBJ1-2; tentative D call: TRBD1 (5 bases). CDR1 KGHSH and CDR2 LQKENI come from the germline V gene. The CDR3 runs 13 residues. V shed 10 bases and J shed 5 bases, with 17 bases lying between them.

This clone was observed a handful of times. The chain uses TRBV29-1 and TRBJ1-2; 9 nucleotides agree with TRBD1. The junction had 7 bases not matched to a gene; V was cut back by 8 bases and J by 0 bases. CDR1 and CDR2 (germline): SQVTM, ANQGSEA. The CDR3 extends over 14 amino acids. The CDR3 DNA reads as TGCAGCTTCCAGGACAGGGGAGCTAACTATGGCTACACCTTC. Its translation: CSFQDRGANYGYTF.

V is TRBV9 and J is TRBJ2-3, with D possibly being TRBD1 (6 bases). Trimming removed 3 bases at V and 5 bases at J, with 7 bases between. CDR3 length equals 12 residues. Germline V gives CDR1 SGDLS, CDR2 YYNGEE. CDR3 sequence: CASSAGVDTQYF. The CDR3 DNA reads as TGTGCCAGCAGCGCAGGGGTAGATACGCAGTATTTT.

This clone was counted once. The chain joins TRBV30 to TRBJ1-5, with D possibly matching TRBD1 (5 bases). The V end lost 2 bases, the J end lost 3 bases, and 8 bases lay between the germline ends. Germline V gives CDR1 GTSNPN, CDR2 SVGIG (reference sequence). This CDR3 is built from 13 residues. In DNA, the CDR3 is TGTGCCTGGAGTCAGGGTTACAATCAGCCCCAGCATTTT. This gives the protein CAWSQGYNQPQHF.

The chain couples TRBV2 to TRBJ1-5, with a possible D match to TRBD1 (6 bases). V dropped 7 bases and J dropped 1 base, with 14 bases sitting between them. This CDR3 comprises 15 residues. Germline V gene lookup returns CDR1 SNHLY and CDR2 FYNNEI. The CDR3 is CASTSGQGSNQPQHF. The CDR3 bases are TGTGCCAGCACCTCAGGGCAGGGGAGCAATCAGCCCCAGCATTTT.

The CDR3 region is CAWSAGTGVPEQYF. The CDR3 DNA reads TGTGCCTGGAGTGCGGGGACAGGGGTTCCCGAGCAGTACTTC. The chain recombines TRBV30 with TRBJ2-7; 10 nucleotides match TRBD1. Germline CDR1 and CDR2: GTSNPN and SVGIG (reference sequence). The CDR3 consists of 14 residues. The junction had 6 bases not matched to a gene; V was cut back by 1 base and J by 6 bases.

The chain links TRBV10-3 to TRBJ1-2; 7 positions match TRBD1. This CDR3 is 15 amino acids long. The V gene's germline CDR1 is ENHRY and CDR2 SYGVKD. Germline trimming cut 8 bases from V and 8 bases from J; bases unmatched to any gene: 17. CDR3 in amino acids: CAISTRGQGDFGYTF. For the CDR3, the DNA is TGTGCCATCTCGACCAGAGGGCAGGGGGACTTCGGCTACACCTTC.

This chain uses TRBV7-9 with TRBJ2-5; 8 bases align to TRBD2. After removal of 11 bases from V and 5 bases from J, the junction contained 13 bases not matched to a gene. The CDR3 runs 14 residues. In germline, CDR1 is SEHNR, CDR2 FQNEAQ (reference sequence). This chain's CDR3 is CASGGEASRETQYF. DNA for the CDR3: TGTGCCTCCGGGGGGGAGGCGTCGCGGGAGACCCAGTACTTC.

V gene TRBV19 combines with J gene TRBJ1-5; perhaps TRBD1 as D (5 bases). The CDR3 totals 15 residues. Between the trimmed V and J ends, which lost 1 base and 5 bases, there was a span of 12 bases. Germline CDR1 LNHDA, CDR2 SQIVND (reference sequence). CDR3 sequence (DNA): TGTGCCAGTAGTATAGGTCCAGGGTGGGATCAGCCCCAGCATTTT. Protein sequence: CASSIGPGWDQPQHF.

The chain joins TRBV19 to TRBJ2-3; TRBD2 might be the D (6 bases). The germline V gene encodes CDR1 LNHDA and CDR2 SQIVND (reference sequence). The V end lost 7 bases, the J end lost 0 bases, and 26 bases lay between the germline ends. The CDR3 totals 19 residues. CDR3 in amino acids: CASTTWRDRPTNSTDTQYF. In DNA form, the CDR3 reads TGTGCCAGTACCACGTGGCGGGACCGACCCACAAATAGCACAGATACGCAGTATTTT.

The rearrangement links TRBV5-1 to TRBJ2-7, with a possible D match to TRBD2 (6 bases). The CDR3 sequence is 14 residues long. Germline CDR1 reads SGHRS; CDR2 reads YFSETQ. Trimming pared 0 bases from V and 7 bases from J, leaving 14 bases between. CDR3 region: CASSLAGPAGEQYF. The CDR3 DNA reads as TGCGCCAGCAGCTTGGCCGGCCCTGCGGGGGAGCAGTACTTC.

This chain joins TRBV7-9 and TRBJ1-2; 7 nucleotides agree with TRBD1. The CDR3 runs to 17 residues. Germline assignment: CDR1 SEHNR and CDR2 FQNEAQ (reference sequence). V lost 5 bases, J lost 5 bases, and 17 bases stayed unmatched. The CDR3 loop is CASSPEGVGRGIYGYTF. The CDR3 DNA follows: TGTGCCAGCAGCCCCGAGGGTGTCGGCAGGGGGATTTATGGCTACACCTTC.

The J gene is TRBJ1-5, the V gene TRBV20-1, with D hard to call. The CDR3 sequence is 9 residues long. The germline gives CDR1 DFQATT, CDR2 SNEGSKA (reference sequence). This chain's CDR3 is CSSGQPQHF. The CDR3 nucleotides are TGCAGCTCGGGTCAGCCCCAGCATTTT.

The rearrangement uses TRBV5-1 and TRBJ2-5; 7 nucleotides align to TRBD1. Germline trimming cut 0 bases from V and 1 base from J; bases unmatched to any gene: 0. The CDR3 is 14 residues long. Germline assignment: CDR1 SGHRS and CDR2 YFSETQ. The CDR3 loop reads CASSLGDSQETQYF. Written as DNA, the CDR3 is TGCGCCAGCAGCTTGGGGGACAGCCAAGAGACCCAGTACTTC.

This clone showed up just a few times. The rearrangement links TRBV7-2 to TRBJ2-7; 8 positions match TRBD2. J lost 4 bases, V lost 0 bases, and 11 bases had no gene match. The CDR3 length is 17 residues. The germline gives CDR1 SGHTA, CDR2 FQGNSA. The CDR3 region has the DNA TGTGCCAGCAGCTTAGCCCCTGGGGGTAGCGGGAAGTACGAGCAGTACTTC. Translation: CASSLAPGGSGKYEQYF.